The 26 T cell receptor beta chains below all came from one sample that was sequenced in a study of T cells in Graves' hyperthyroidism and ophthalmopathy. TCR beta CDR3 regions were amplified from RNA. HTBI primers drove first-round RT-PCR of the TCR CDR3. TCRdb fed the multiplex PCR reads into MiXCR, producing one record per CDR3 protein. The data show approximately 700,000 distinct CDR3 sequences, about 45% seen once. Sequenced input: peripheral blood or thyroid tissue (not recorded which). The receptors were gathered from an adult man with Graves' disease, either hyperthyroidism or ophthalmopathy (not recorded which).

The chain recombines TRBV20-1 with TRBJ2-7; 7 positions agree with TRBD2. CDR1 DFQATT and CDR2 SNEGSKA come from the germline V gene (reference sequence). The ends lost 6 bases at V and 7 bases at J; junction bases unmatched: 3. This CDR3 is built from 10 residues. The CDR3 loop reads CSARRGEQYF. The CDR3 DNA reads as TGCAGTGCCAGGCGGGGGGAGCAGTACTTC.

There are a few counts of this clonotype. The chain is built from TRBV25-1 and TRBJ1-2, with 7 bases lining up with TRBD1. The CDR3 runs to 15 residues. Trimming at V came to 5 bases and at J to 4 bases, leaving 10 bases not matched to a gene. The V gene's germline CDR1 is MGHDK and CDR2 SYGVNS. CDR3 loop: CASSSTGTASYGYTF. The CDR3 nucleotides read TGTGCCAGCAGTTCCACCGGGACAGCTTCCTATGGCTACACCTTC.

The chain is built from TRBV5-1 and TRBJ2-7, with 9 positions matching TRBD1. Germline loops: CDR1 SGHRS, CDR2 YFSETQ. Trimming at V came to 4 bases and at J to 4 bases, leaving 9 bases not matched to a gene. This CDR3 is built from 15 residues. CDR3 region: CASSITGGAGYEQYF. Here the CDR3 DNA reads TGCGCCAGCAGCATTACAGGGGGCGCCGGGTACGAGCAGTACTTC.

This clonotype showed up many times. This chain links TRBV15 with TRBJ1-6; D is unresolved. V was cut by 0 bases and J by 5 bases, with 11 bases left in between. The CDR3 is 16 residues long. CDR1 is LNHNV, CDR2 YYDKDF, per germline (reference sequence). The CDR3 bases are TGTGCCACCAGCAGAGATCGAGGCACTAATAATTCACCCCTCCACTTT. Its protein is CATSRDRGTNNSPLHF. The full variable domain, rest sourced from reference TRBV15 and TRBJ1-6, is DAMVIQNPRYQVTQFGKPVTLSCSQTLNHNVMYWYQQKSSQAPKLLFHYYDKDFNNEADTPDNFQSRRPNTSFCFLDIRSPGLGDTAMYLCATSRDRGTNNSPLHFGNGTRLTVT.

This clonotype appeared a single time. A single base separates this from a much larger clone, so it may be a read error. The chain combines TRBV7-2 with TRBJ2-7, with 8 bases fitting TRBD2. V shed 5 bases, J shed 9 bases, and the junction held 15 bases outside the gene matches. This CDR3 contains 15 residues. The V gene's germline CDR1 is SGHTA and CDR2 FQGNSA. The DNA for the CDR3 is TGTGCCAGCAGCATATTGGGCGGGGGGAAGGGCGCGCAGTACTTC. This sequence encodes CASSILGGGKGAQYF. Full variable domain (missing parts from reference TRBV7-2 and TRBJ2-7): GAGVSQSPSNKVTEKGKDVELRCDPISGHTALYWYRQSLGQGLEFLIYFQGNSAPDKSGLPSDRFSAERTGGSVSTLTIQRTQQEDSAVYLCASSILGGGKGAQYFGPGTRLTVT.

This clonotype appeared many times. The CDR3 DNA is TGCAGCGTTGATGCCGACAGTGGAAACACCATATATTTT. Amino acids: CSVDADSGNTIYF. The rearrangement joins TRBV29-1 to TRBJ1-3; the D gene is possibly TRBD1 (5 bases). Germline V gene data show CDR1 as SQVTM and CDR2 as ANQGSEA. With 3 bases removed from V and 3 bases from J, the gap between germline ends came to 9 bases. The CDR3 spans 13 residues.

The chain has TRBV20-1 and TRBJ2-5; 8 bases agree with TRBD1. This CDR3 is built from 14 residues. Germline V lookup: CDR1 DFQATT, CDR2 SNEGSKA (reference sequence). The junction had 5 bases not matched to a gene; V was cut back by 0 bases and J by 5 bases. CDR3 loop: CSARDADRVETQYF. The DNA for the CDR3 is TGCAGTGCTAGAGATGCGGACAGGGTTGAGACCCAGTACTTC.

There are many counts of this clonotype. The chain employs TRBV15 and TRBJ1-1; 8 bases align to TRBD1. This CDR3 contains 14 residues. Per germline, CDR1 LNHNV and CDR2 YYDKDF (reference sequence). V was pared by 4 bases and J by 3 bases, with 4 bases of the junction left unmatched. CDR3 amino acids: CATSTGGADTEAFF. DNA for the CDR3: TGTGCCACCAGCACAGGGGGCGCCGACACTGAAGCTTTCTTT.

The chain is built from TRBV14 and TRBJ2-7; D not certain. The germline gives CDR1 SGHDN, CDR2 FVKESK. The CDR3 sequence is 14 residues long. With 2 bases removed from V and 2 bases from J, the gap between germline ends came to 10 bases. This chain's CDR3 is CASSQQSGTYEQYF. For the CDR3, the DNA is TGTGCCAGCAGCCAACAGTCAGGCACCTACGAGCAGTACTTC. The whole variable domain, remainder taken from reference TRBV14 and TRBJ2-7, is EAGVTQFPSHSVIEKGQTVTLRCDPISGHDNLYWYRRVMGKEIKFLLHFVKESKQDESGMPNNRFLAERTGGTYSTLKVQPAELEDSGVYFCASSQQSGTYEQYFGPGTRLTVT.

The V gene is TRBV29-1, the J gene TRBJ1-2, with TRBD1 as a possible D gene (5 bases). The germline V gene has CDR1 SQVTM and CDR2 ANQGSEA. The CDR3 contains 13 residues. With 8 bases removed from V and 1 base from J, the gap between germline ends came to 14 bases. CDR3 in DNA: TGCAGCTTGGACGACAGTGTTAACTATGGCTACACCTTC. It codes for CSLDDSVNYGYTF. The full variable domain, its missing parts supplied by reference TRBV29-1 and TRBJ1-2, is SAVISQKPSRDICQRGTSLTIQCQVDSQVTMMFWYRQQPGQSLTLIATANQGSEATYESGFVIDKFPISRPNLTFSTLTVSNMSPEDSSIYLCSLDDSVNYGYTFGSGTRLTVV.

This clonotype was detected only once. The J gene is TRBJ2-2, the V gene TRBV5-1, with D uncertain. The CDR3 sequence is 16 residues long. Trimming removed 0 bases from V and 6 bases from J, with 15 bases in between. The germline CDR1 and CDR2 sequences are SGHRS and YFSETQ. Written as DNA, the CDR3 is TGCGCCAGCAGCTTGGATGGGCCGACGTCAGCCGGGGAGCTGTTTTTT. Its translation: CASSLDGPTSAGELFF.

The sample holds many counts of this clonotype. This rearrangement joins TRBV7-9 to TRBJ1-6; maybe TRBD1 (5 bases). V gave up 2 bases and J gave up 5 bases, with 10 bases separating them. Germline assignment: CDR1 SEHNR and CDR2 FQNEAQ (reference sequence). The CDR3 runs to 15 residues. The CDR3 nucleotides are TGTGCCAGCAGCTTACCAGGGACCAATAATTCACCCCTCCACTTT. It encodes CASSLPGTNNSPLHF.

This clonotype was seen repeatedly, ten times or more. CDR3 DNA: TGTGCCAGCAGCCTGTCCTTGGGGGACGAGCAGTACTTC. Translating it yields CASSLSLGDEQYF. The chain carries TRBV7-9 and TRBJ2-7; D possibly uses TRBD1 or TRBD2 (5 bases each). The length of the CDR3 is 13 residues. Germline V lookup: CDR1 SEHNR, CDR2 FQNEAQ (reference sequence). With 5 bases removed from V and 5 bases from J, the gap between germline ends came to 13 bases.

There are a few counts of this clonotype. The chain carries TRBV20-1 and TRBJ1-5; possible D gene TRBD1, 5 bases. Germline V CDR1 and CDR2: DFQATT, SNEGSKA (reference sequence). The CDR3 runs to 14 residues. V was pared by 6 bases and J by 9 bases, with 21 bases between. The CDR3 reads CSAQTGGGKSPQHF. Here the CDR3 DNA reads TGCAGTGCCCAGACTGGGGGGGGTAAGTCGCCCCAGCATTTT.

This clonotype was seen many times. The gene calls are TRBV7-3 and TRBJ2-2, with unresolved D. V lost 2 bases, J lost 7 bases, and 8 bases lay in between. Germline V gene lookup returns CDR1 SGHTA and CDR2 FQGTGA. This CDR3 spans 13 amino acids. The CDR3 region is CASSLSGLGELFF. As DNA, the CDR3 is TGTGCCAGCAGCTTATCAGGTCTCGGGGAGCTGTTTTTT.

The V gene is TRBV5-8, the J gene TRBJ2-7; TRBD2 matches 9 bases. Germline V CDR1 and CDR2: SGHTS, YDEGEE. Unmatched junction bases numbered 10, after V lost 3 bases and J lost 6 bases. This CDR3 is 15 amino acids long. The CDR3 sequence: CASSSGLAGLSEQYF. The DNA for the CDR3 is TGTGCCAGCAGCTCGGGTCTAGCGGGACTCAGCGAGCAGTACTTC.

With regard to this clonotype: One end of the junction is discordant with germline, which a read error may explain. The chain recombines TRBV7-8 with TRBJ2-5; D gene ambiguous. CDR3 size: 8 residues. Per the germline V gene, CDR1 is SGHVS and CDR2 is FQNEAQ. CDR3 coding DNA: TGTGCCAGCAGCTTACCCGGGTTC. Translated, it gives CASSLPGF.

The gene calls are TRBV7-8 and TRBJ2-2, with D possibly called TRBD1 or TRBD2 (6 bases each). V lost 1 base to trimming and J lost 8 bases, with 14 bases between them. Germline CDR1 SGHVS, CDR2 FQNEAQ. This CDR3 contains 15 residues. The DNA for the CDR3 is TGTGCCAGCAGCTTAGGTCGGGGGCCAGCGGGGGAGCTGTTTTTT. It is translated as CASSLGRGPAGELFF.

The chain uses TRBV24-1 and TRBJ1-1, with 11 bases identical to TRBD1. In germline, CDR1 is KGHDR, CDR2 SFDVKD. The CDR3 runs 15 residues. The V gene end was trimmed by 7 bases and the J gene end by 1 base; junction bases not matched to a gene: 4. This chain's CDR3 is CATSGTGGPNTEAFF. The CDR3 DNA sequence: TGTGCCACCAGCGGGACAGGGGGTCCGAACACTGAAGCTTTCTTT.

V usage is TRBV20-1 and J usage is TRBJ2-2; D may be TRBD1 or TRBD2 (6 bases each). V gave up 0 bases and J gave up 2 bases, with 16 bases separating them. CDR1 DFQATT and CDR2 SNEGSKA come from the germline V gene (reference sequence). This CDR3 has 17 residues. In DNA form, the CDR3 reads TGCAGTGCTAGAGATCCGAGACTAGGGGGTAACACCGGGGAGCTGTTTTTT. This encodes CSARDPRLGGNTGELFF.

Only a few counts were recorded for this clonotype. This sequence joins TRBV5-8 and TRBJ1-1, with 9 positions matching TRBD1. CDR3 size: 14 residues. In germline, CDR1 is SGHTS, CDR2 YDEGEE. J was trimmed by 8 bases and V by 4 bases; bases with no gene match: 9. The CDR3 is CASSQRGGTGEAFF. CDR3 DNA sequence: TGTGCCAGCAGCCAAAGAGGGGGGACAGGGGAAGCTTTCTTT.

This chain joins TRBV7-3 and TRBJ2-7, with 7 bases that match TRBD2. Germline CDR1 and CDR2: SGHTA and FQGTGA. The CDR3 covers 16 residues. Trimming at V came to 3 bases and at J to 1 base, leaving 9 bases not matched to a gene. The CDR3 spells CASSFGPPGGSYEQYF. The CDR3 nucleotides are TGTGCCAGCAGCTTTGGGCCTCCCGGGGGGTCCTACGAGCAGTACTTC.

This clonotype appeared many times. A read error may produce the germline difference seen at one junction end. This chain connects TRBV29-1 to TRBJ1-2; D gene unclear. Germline assignment: CDR1 SQVTM and CDR2 ANQGSEA. This CDR3 has 12 residues. CDR3 sequence reads: CSVEDVVRGIAF. The CDR3 DNA follows: TGCAGCGTTGAAGATGTGGTTCGTGGGATCGCCTTC.

V and J are TRBV19 and TRBJ1-1, with D uncertain. There are 12 residues in the CDR3. Germline V gives CDR1 LNHDA, CDR2 SQIVND (reference sequence). V shed 3 bases and J shed 3 bases, with 5 bases lying between them. The CDR3 region has the DNA TGTGCCAGTAGTATCCGGGACACTGAAGCTTTCTTT. Protein sequence: CASSIRDTEAFF.

This chain uses TRBV29-1 with TRBJ2-5; 11 bases are shared with TRBD2. This CDR3 comprises 15 residues. The germline V gene has CDR1 SQVTM and CDR2 ANQGSEA. The CDR3 loop reads CSAYSTSGTQETQYF. CDR3 coding DNA: TGCAGTGCCTACTCGACTAGCGGGACCCAAGAGACCCAGTACTTC. Filled out from reference TRBV29-1 and TRBJ2-5, the complete variable domain reads SAVISQKPSRDICQRGTSLTIQCQVDSQVTMMFWYRQQPGQSLTLIATANQGSEATYESGFVIDKFPISRPNLTFSTLTVSNMSPEDSSIYLCSAYSTSGTQETQYFGPGTRLLVL.

The V gene is TRBV2, the J gene TRBJ1-2, with D possibly matching TRBD1 (5 bases). V lost 5 bases and J lost 6, with 13 bases in between. The CDR3 spans 13 residues. Germline V gives CDR1 SNHLY, CDR2 FYNNEI. The chain's CDR3 is CASSLSRDDGYTF. The CDR3, as DNA: TGTGCCAGCAGTTTAAGCCGGGACGATGGCTACACCTTC.